This TCR beta chain was captured by sequencing in a study of cytomegalovirus exposure and HLA in healthy donors (dated by TCRdb to 2015 to 2018). About the study as a whole: The 550 to 750 repertoires of the first cohort and the 95 to 150 validation repertoires were produced on the same platform, according to a later analysis. The study was designed to test whether signatures of past pathogen exposure could be identified by cataloging public T cell receptors. In addition to the first cohort of 650 to 800 subjects, a separate validation cohort of under 150 different subjects was used. To predict cytomegalovirus infection status, the study brought together high-throughput TCR immunosequencing, statistical association of individual TCRs with disease status, and machine learning. Broad study findings and their caveats: The authors suggested that the approach could potentially be generalized to other disease states and immunological phenotypes. Subsequent analysis determined that TCRs grouped into clusters in the first cohort also showed a tendency toward co-occurrence across the 120 or so validation repertoires, and roughly 95% of cluster scores exceeded 0. Cytomegalovirus status was reported to be diagnosed by the classifier with high specificity and sensitivity in both the original and validation cohorts. Most TCR sequences were seen in very few donors, while some public TCRs were found in many individuals. The validation cohort had no HLA typing available for a later analysis, so co-occurrence within that cohort was assessed over all 120 or so repertoires. A total of fewer than 200 TCR beta chains were listed by the study as associated with cytomegalovirus. In vitro tests confirmed that a few of the cytomegalovirus-associated TCR beta chains recognize cytomegalovirus antigens.

V has 6 bases trimmed and J has 0 bases trimmed; junction bases matching no gene number 6. Taken from the germline V gene, the CDR1 and CDR2 loops are MRHNA and SNTAGT. The CDR3, cysteine through phenylalanine, is 15 amino acids long. The CDR3 DNA has 45 bases and is translated from base 1. The donors belonged to the validation cohort of about 120 subjects, which was separate from the approximately 680-subject first cohort. Library preparation employed the immunoSEQ multiplex PCR assay. Per the original workflow: To diagnose cytomegalovirus status from the catalog of TCR beta chain sequences, a statistical classification framework was built. TCRdb stores this immuneACCESS table with in-frame sequences only. Part of the clones is absent; in the studies checked, under half of the shortfall reflects unresolved V genes, and no reason is known for the rest. That table furnishes V, J and clone size, whereas the DNA furnished D and trimming. Recorded for this sample are fewer than 200,000 clones; about 80% of them occurred a single time. The ten largest clones represent 2.8% of the sample.

With respect to this clone: No antigen is known for it. Base-call qualities are not available, and no considerably larger clone is one nucleotide away.

The clonotype comes from a woman between 18 and 29 years old in good health and CMV-seropositive. This chain joins TRBV6-4 to TRBJ2-3, with 7 central nucleotides matching TRBD1. Sequencing was performed on PBMCs. The CDR3 reads CASRRGHSSTDTQYF. The nucleotides read TGTGCCAGCAGAAGGGGGCACTCTAGCACAGATACGCAGTATTTT.